This paragraph covers one T cell receptor (beta chain) sequence. These data come from a study of blood T cells in healthy people across ages. The germline V and J ends were trimmed by 7 bases and 0 bases, with 20 bases remaining between them. The germline gives CDR1 SQVTM, CDR2 ANQGSEA. The CDR3 contains 16 residues. Next came a second PCR, run for roughly 6 to 11 cycles, which used a sample-barcoded 5' primer along with a J-beta primer mix. TCRdb analysed the 5' RACE reads with MiXCR anew, one entry per CDR3 protein. The repertoire holds hundreds of thousands of distinct CDR3 sequences, with 60% to 80% as singletons.

The chain employs TRBV29-1 and TRBJ2-3; D is possibly TRBD1 (5 bases). The sample taken for sequencing was blood. The sequence derives from a young man in good health. CDR3 protein: CSAYPLTVSSTDTQYF. The CDR3 region has the DNA TGCAGCGCCTATCCCTTGACAGTCTCTAGCACAGATACGCAGTATTTT.